Listed below are T cell receptor beta chains from one sample, sequenced in a study of response to subunit inactivated influenza vaccine. TCRdb re-derived calls from the RT-PCR reads in MiXCR, one entry per CDR3 protein. The sample holds 530,000 or so distinct CDR3 sequences, around 13% seen once. Here the sequenced sample was PBMCs from blood, taken about 11 days after vaccination. The origin of the receptors is a man aged 50 or older who received an inactivated influenza vaccine. CDR3s include the opening cysteine and the closing phenylalanine or tryptophan.

j_gene	v_gene	CDR3aa
TRBJ2-7	TRBV6-1	CASRHRVGAYEQYF
TRBJ2-7	TRBV4-3	CASSHSKGASIEQYF
TRBJ2-3	TRBV9	CASSASITDTQYF
TRBJ2-1	TRBV18	CASSPPTQRNEQFF
TRBJ2-5	TRBV7-2	CASSLRTSGGKTQYF
TRBJ1-6	TRBV11-2	CASSLYGVQGLWNSPLHF
TRBJ2-5	TRBV27	CASRPEEGETQYF
TRBJ2-3	TRBV5-1	CASRAGSSTDTQYF
TRBJ2-2	TRBV12-3/TRBV12-4	CASSLDQGIRGTGELFF
TRBJ2-7	TRBV4-3	CASSQDLAVYEQYF
TRBJ2-7	TRBV7-9	CASSPATQGLYEQYF
TRBJ1-5	TRBV6-6	CASLGQAGGPQHF
TRBJ2-2	TRBV6-4	CASSVEGLSGELFF
TRBJ2-2	TRBV28	CASSLVLNTGELFF
TRBJ2-1	TRBV20-1	CSARPSSGTSPYEQFF
TRBJ1-4	TRBV12-3/TRBV12-4	CASSGMVEKLFF
TRBJ2-1	TRBV5-1	CASSLWASGGNEQFF
TRBJ2-1	TRBV5-1	CASSLGTGVEQFF
TRBJ2-1	TRBV5-1	CASSLVPPSGGAGEQFF
TRBJ2-7	TRBV5-5	CASSSLPGRRVEQYF
TRBJ2-6	TRBV28	CASRGWSAGTGANVLTF
TRBJ1-5	TRBV19	CASSIPGPYQPQHF
TRBJ2-1	TRBV4-3	CASSQVRGDWVQFF
TRBJ2-3	TRBV7-2	CASRRTGGIDTQYF